The clone carrying this T cell receptor beta chain came up a few times. Its antigen is currently unknown. This record belongs to a study of T cells after yellow fever vaccination. A 5'RACE template-switching step, the method used to make TCR cDNA, added a universal primer site and UMIs. MiXCR was run by TCRdb on the 5' RACE reads, yielding one entry per CDR3 protein. There are about 360,000 distinct CDR3 sequences in the sample; under 7.5% occur only once, and approximately 16% lies in the top ten. Overall study findings and caveats: Contaminants from the bulk population, in the form of abundant clonotypes, could be found in FACS-sorted repertoires. The study re-detected most primary-vaccination clones after the booster (around 96% CD4, roughly 85% CD8). When the response was secondary, it was weaker but reached its peak faster, day 5 versus 15.

The material was PBMCs, obtained 5 days after the yellow fever booster vaccination. The source of this sequence is a man between 25 and 39 years old who received the YFV17D yellow fever vaccine.

The CDR3, as DNA: TGTGCCTGGTCCGGGGGGTACGGTCAGCCCCAGCATTTT. Encoded protein: CAWSGGYGQPQHF. This sequence joins TRBV30 and TRBJ1-5, with D perhaps TRBD1 (5 bases). Looked up from germline, CDR1 is GTSNPN and CDR2 is SVGIG (reference sequence). The CDR3 totals 13 residues. Trimming took 5 bases from V and 6 from J, leaving 14 bases between them.